The sequence of this T cell receptor (beta chain) was determined in a study of T cell repertoires in cytomegalovirus infection. This CDR3 is built from 14 residues. The V and J ends lost 5 bases and 6 bases respectively, with 16 bases between them. Germline V gene data show CDR1 as SGHTA and CDR2 as FQGNSA. This clonotype was detected many times. TCRdb called the reads again in MiXCR, with one record for every CDR3 protein. Here the sample spans 510,000 or so distinct CDR3 sequences, more than 25% being singletons. Sequencing was performed on PBMCs. The rearrangement links TRBV7-2 to TRBJ2-5, with D uncertain. This receptor was identified in a human donor in good health (CMV status not recorded). Some clones in this sample may be carry-over from other donors' samples. Here the CDR3 reads CASSIPDPQKTQYF. As DNA, the CDR3 is TGTGCCAGCAGCATCCCGGACCCTCAAAAGACCCAGTACTTC.